A single sample gave rise to the 19 T cell receptor beta chains below, sequenced in a study of tumor-infiltrating lymphocytes in primary liver carcinoma. The roughly 17-32 mg bulk tissue piece was not sorted before simultaneous RNA and DNA extraction. The researchers produced TCR beta cDNA from around 0.5 ug total RNA with a constant-region primer. ARM-PCR was slightly modified, and three nested multiplex PCR rounds with it gave rise to the TCR beta libraries. The opening two PCR rounds, roughly 11 cycles each, paired TRBV1-TRBV30 forward primers with a C-beta reverse primer. TCRdb re-called the multiplex PCR reads through MiXCR, storing one row per CDR3 protein. The data hold roughly 48,000 distinct CDR3 sequences, with around 79% observed a single time. The specimen was liver tumor tissue from sampling region 3. The sample's subset: tumor region T3, left-lateral pole. All receptors come from a man aged 40-55 years with primary liver carcinoma and hepatitis B virus infection.

As concerns this clonotype: At one end, the junction sequence differs from germline, possibly due to a read error. V usage is TRBV14 and J usage is TRBJ1-1, with a weak D call TRBD1 (6 bases). CDR1 and CDR2 from the germline V gene are SGHDN and FVKESK. The CDR3 is 15 residues long. Here the CDR3 DNA reads TGTGCCAGTAGCCTACAGGGTATTCCGAGTATTGCAGCTTTCTTT. This sequence encodes CASSLQGIPSIAAFF.

This chain uses TRBV4-2 with TRBJ2-7; D is possibly TRBD2 (5 bases). Trimming removed 0 bases from V and 13 bases from J, with 19 bases in between. Looked up from germline, CDR1 is LGHNA and CDR2 is YNFKEQ. The CDR3 covers 14 residues. The CDR3 DNA sequence: TGTGCCAGCAGCCAAGAGCGGGTCTCCTACGGGCAATACTTC. Translating gives CASSQERVSYGQYF.

Concerning this clonotype itself: A much larger clone lies one base from this, so it may be a read error. This likely comes from a read error, as the CDR3 has no conserved phenylalanine or tryptophan at its end. The CDR3, as DNA: TGTGCCAGCAGCCCGGCAGGGGGCCCGGGAGAGACCCAGTACCTC. As protein: CASSPAGGPGETQYL. The V call is TRBV5-5, the J call TRBJ2-5, with TRBD1 identical over 8 bases. Germline-derived CDR1 and CDR2 are SGHKS and YYEKEE (reference sequence). Germline trimming cut 4 bases from V and 4 bases from J; bases unmatched to any gene: 9. The CDR3 sequence is 15 residues long.

The chain recombines TRBV9 with TRBJ1-5; 10 bases are a match to TRBD1. The ends lost 4 bases at V and 3 bases at J; junction bases unmatched: 16. CDR1 is SGDLS, CDR2 YYNGEE, per germline. This CDR3 has 19 amino acids. The CDR3 is CASSPIPRDRGSTNQPQHF. DNA of the CDR3: TGTGCCAGCAGCCCGATCCCCCGGGACAGGGGATCTACCAATCAGCCCCAGCATTTT.

Concerning this clonotype: One end of the junction does not line up with germline, which may come from a read error. V is TRBV6-5 and J is TRBJ2-7; tentative D call: TRBD2 (6 bases). Germline V lookup: CDR1 MNHEY, CDR2 SVGAGI. This CDR3 is built from 15 residues. CDR3 in DNA: TGTGCCAGCAGTTACGCCTCAGACGGCACACGGGAGCACTACTTC. Amino acids: CASSYASDGTREHYF.

Points on this clonotype: At one boundary the junction diverges from the germline segment, which might be a read error. This chain uses TRBV29-1 with TRBJ2-1, with D perhaps TRBD1 (6 bases). Germline V gene sequence: CDR1 SQVTM, CDR2 ANQGSEA. This CDR3 is 14 amino acids long. This CDR3 is CSGLPGHGVDEQFF. The CDR3 DNA reads as TGCAGCGGATTGCCGGGACATGGGGTAGATGAGCAGTTCTTT.

This clonotype was found many times. The chain couples TRBV10-2 to TRBJ2-2; possibly TRBD2 for D (6 bases). Trimming took off 4 bases at V and 1 base at J, with 13 bases between the two ends. The CDR3 contains 16 residues. Germline values: CDR1 WSHSY, CDR2 SAAADI. The CDR3 here is CASSVARGWNTGELFF. The DNA of the CDR3 is TGCGCCAGCAGTGTGGCGCGGGGATGGAACACCGGGGAGCTGTTTTTT.

A remark on this clonotype: The final CDR3 position lacks the conserved phenylalanine or tryptophan, pointing to a likely read error. The chain uses TRBV11-2 and TRBJ2-5; D perhaps matches TRBD2 (6 bases). CDR3 size: 10 residues. Germline V gene sequence: CDR1 SGHAT, CDR2 FQNNGV. V was shortened by 9 bases and J by 10 bases, with 12 bases between the two germline ends. The CDR3 DNA sequence: TGTGCCAGTGGACCGGGGGTCCAGTACTTA. Its translation: CASGPGVQYL.

This rearrangement joins TRBV5-6 to TRBJ2-7, with no clear D. Deletions cut 10 bases from V and 2 bases from J, with 19 bases between. This CDR3 spans 14 amino acids. The germline V gene has CDR1 SGHDT and CDR2 YYEEEE. In DNA, the CDR3 is TGTGCCGGCACCCGGATAGGTCAACCCTACGAGCAGTACTTC. Its protein product is CAGTRIGQPYEQYF.

Of note for this clonotype: A junction boundary mismatches the germline segment, possibly from a read error. This chain joins TRBV4-2 and TRBJ2-7; D remains unclear. The germline CDR1 and CDR2 sequences are LGHNA and YNFKEQ. The CDR3 has 15 amino acids. The CDR3 protein is CTSSQEQTRSHEQYF. The DNA for the CDR3 is TGTACCAGCAGCCAAGAACAGACAAGATCCCACGAGCAGTACTTC.

Of note for this clonotype: An end of the junction does not agree with germline; a read error may underlie this. The gene calls are TRBV6-5 and TRBJ2-1, with D perhaps TRBD1 (6 bases). This CDR3 contains 13 residues. Germline-derived CDR1 and CDR2 are MNHEY and SVGAGI. The CDR3 DNA reads TGTGCCGGCAGCAAGACAGGCAACAATGAGCAGCTCTTC. It yields the protein CAGSKTGNNEQLF.

This clonotype came up a few times. Since a much larger clone is just one base distant, this may be a read error. This sequence joins TRBV6-6 and TRBJ1-5; 7 bases agree with TRBD1. With V trimmed by 5 bases and J by 9 bases, 13 bases remained unmatched. Germline loops: CDR1 MNHNY, CDR2 SVGAGI (reference sequence). The CDR3 runs 15 residues. The DNA of the CDR3 is TGTGCCAGCAGTCCTCGACAGGGTCCCCATCGGCCCCAGCATTTT. Translating it yields CASSPRQGPHRPQHF.

This clonotype was recorded many times. The chain carries TRBV10-3 and TRBJ2-5; D could derive from TRBD1 or TRBD2 (5 bases each). Germline CDR1 and CDR2: ENHRY and SYGVKD. V was clipped by 2 bases and J by 7 bases, with 17 bases between them. There are 15 residues in the CDR3. Here the CDR3 DNA reads TGTGCCATCAGTGAGAGGGGACCAAGAGAGGGGACCCAGTACTTC. It translates to CAISERGPREGTQYF.

Points on this clonotype: The final CDR3 position lacks the conserved phenylalanine or tryptophan, pointing to a likely read error. The genes are TRBV10-1 and TRBJ2-3; D is uncertain. Germline lookup yields CDR1 WNHNN and CDR2 SYGVQD (reference sequence). This CDR3 is built from 10 residues. The CDR3 sequence is CASSSDMQYL. As DNA, the CDR3 is TGCGCCAGCTCCTCAGATATGCAGTATTTA.

The gene calls are TRBV11-2 and TRBJ2-7, with TRBD1 identical over 8 bases. V lost 4 bases, J lost 4 bases, and 9 bases stayed unmatched. CDR3 length: 15 amino acids. Germline assignment: CDR1 SGHAT and CDR2 FQNNGV. CDR3: CASSSSGGQRYEQYF. The CDR3 coding sequence is TGTGCCAGCAGCTCTTCAGGGGGCCAGAGGTACGAGCAGTACTTC. The complete variable domain, with remaining parts taken from reference TRBV11-2 and TRBJ2-7, reads EAGVAQSPRYKIIEKRQSVAFWCNPISGHATLYWYQQILGQGPKLLIQFQNNGVVDDSQLPKDRFSAERLKGVDSTLKIQPAKLEDSAVYLCASSSSGGQRYEQYFGPGTRLTVT.

This clonotype is a singleton in its sample. The junction differs from germline at one of its ends, possibly a read error. This chain connects TRBV4-1 to TRBJ2-3, with D perhaps TRBD1 (5 bases). The CDR3 covers 14 residues. The germline V gene has CDR1 MGHRA and CDR2 YSYEKL. DNA for the CDR3: TGTGCCTGCAGCCAGAGCAGGGTGGTAGATACGCAGTATTTT. Residues: CACSQSRVVDTQYF.

The V call is TRBV12-3 or TRBV12-4, the J call TRBJ2-1; D gene ambiguous. The CDR3 extends over 12 amino acids. Trimming pared 6 bases from V and 12 bases from J, leaving 15 bases between. The CDR3 DNA reads TGTGCCAGCAGGCCTGGCGGCGGTGGGCAGTTCTTC. Protein sequence: CASRPGGGGQFF.

This clonotype was seen ten or more times. The rearrangement links TRBV4-1 to TRBJ2-1, with TRBD2 matching over 9 bases. J lost 3 bases, V lost 0 bases, and 6 bases had no gene match. This CDR3 has 17 residues. From germline, CDR1 is MGHRA and CDR2 YSYEKL. The CDR3 is CASSQDMGLAVYNEQFF. In DNA form, the CDR3 reads TGCGCCAGCAGCCAAGATATGGGACTAGCAGTCTACAATGAGCAGTTCTTC.

This sequence joins TRBV7-9 and TRBJ2-1; D is unclear. V lost 3 bases, J lost 8 bases, and 8 bases lay in between. CDR3 length: 12 residues. Per germline, CDR1 SEHNR and CDR2 FQNEAQ (reference sequence). In DNA, the CDR3 is TGTGCCAGCAGCTTTGGATACTATGAGCAGTTCTTC. Translating gives CASSFGYYEQFF.